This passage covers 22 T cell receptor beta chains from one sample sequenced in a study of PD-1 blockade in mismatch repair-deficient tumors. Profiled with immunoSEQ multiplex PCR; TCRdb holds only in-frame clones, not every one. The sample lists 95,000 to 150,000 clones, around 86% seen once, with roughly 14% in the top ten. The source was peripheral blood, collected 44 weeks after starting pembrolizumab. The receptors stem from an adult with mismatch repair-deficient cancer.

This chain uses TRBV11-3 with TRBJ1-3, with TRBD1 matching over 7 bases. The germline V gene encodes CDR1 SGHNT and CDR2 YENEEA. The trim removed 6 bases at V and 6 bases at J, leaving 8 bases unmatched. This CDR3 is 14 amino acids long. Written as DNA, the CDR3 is TGTGCCAGCAGAGACAGGGAAGCTCTAAACACCATATATTTT. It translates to CASRDREALNTIYF.

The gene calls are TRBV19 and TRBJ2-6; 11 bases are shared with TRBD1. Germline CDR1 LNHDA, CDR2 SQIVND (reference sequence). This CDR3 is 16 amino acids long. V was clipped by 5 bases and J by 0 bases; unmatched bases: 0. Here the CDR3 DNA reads TGTGCCAGTAGTGGGACAGGGGGCTCTGGGGCCAACGTCCTGACTTTC. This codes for CASSGTGGSGANVLTF.

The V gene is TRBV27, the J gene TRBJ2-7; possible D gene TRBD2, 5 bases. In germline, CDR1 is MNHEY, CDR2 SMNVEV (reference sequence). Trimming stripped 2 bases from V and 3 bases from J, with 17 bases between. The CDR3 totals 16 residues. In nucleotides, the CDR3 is TGTGCCAGCAGTTTAGGGCGCGGGTGGAACTTCTACGAGCAGTACTTC. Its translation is CASSLGRGWNFYEQYF.

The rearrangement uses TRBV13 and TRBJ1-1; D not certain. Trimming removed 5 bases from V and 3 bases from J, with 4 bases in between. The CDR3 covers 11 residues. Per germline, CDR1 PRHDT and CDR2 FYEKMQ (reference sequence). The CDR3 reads CASSLHTEAFF. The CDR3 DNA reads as TGTGCCAGCAGCCTTCACACTGAAGCTTTCTTT.

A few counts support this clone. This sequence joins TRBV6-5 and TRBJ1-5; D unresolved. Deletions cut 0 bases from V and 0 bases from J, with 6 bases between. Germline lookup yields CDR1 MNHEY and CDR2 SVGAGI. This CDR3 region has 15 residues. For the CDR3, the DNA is TGTGCCAGCAGTTACTCAGGAGCTAGCAATCAGCCCCAGCATTTT. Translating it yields CASSYSGASNQPQHF.

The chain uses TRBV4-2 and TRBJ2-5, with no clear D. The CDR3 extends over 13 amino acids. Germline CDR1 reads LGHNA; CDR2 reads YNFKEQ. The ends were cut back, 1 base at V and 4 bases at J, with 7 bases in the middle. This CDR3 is CASSQVWGETQYF. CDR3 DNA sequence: TGTGCCAGCAGCCAAGTTTGGGGAGAGACCCAGTACTTC.

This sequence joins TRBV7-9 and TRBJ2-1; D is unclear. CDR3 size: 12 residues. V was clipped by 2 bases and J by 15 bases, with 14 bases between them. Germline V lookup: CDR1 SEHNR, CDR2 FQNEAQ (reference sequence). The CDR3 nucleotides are TGTGCCAGCAGCTTAAGGGCCGATGGCTGGTTCTTC. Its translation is CASSLRADGWFF.

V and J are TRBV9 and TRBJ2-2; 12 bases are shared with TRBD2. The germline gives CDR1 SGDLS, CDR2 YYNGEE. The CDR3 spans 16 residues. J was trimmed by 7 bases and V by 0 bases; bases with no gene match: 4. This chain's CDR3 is CASSVGLAGGVGELFF. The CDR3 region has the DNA TGTGCCAGCAGCGTAGGTCTAGCGGGAGGGGTCGGGGAGCTGTTTTTT.

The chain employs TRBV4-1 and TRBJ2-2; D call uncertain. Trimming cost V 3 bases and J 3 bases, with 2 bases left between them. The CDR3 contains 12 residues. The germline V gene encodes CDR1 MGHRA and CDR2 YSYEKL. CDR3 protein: CASSHYTGELFF. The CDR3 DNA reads TGCGCCAGCAGCCACTACACCGGGGAGCTGTTTTTT.

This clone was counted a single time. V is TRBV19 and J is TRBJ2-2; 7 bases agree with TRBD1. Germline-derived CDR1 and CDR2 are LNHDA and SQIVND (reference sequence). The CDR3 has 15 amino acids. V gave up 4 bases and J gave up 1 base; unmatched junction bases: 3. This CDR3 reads CASSSRDRNTGELFF. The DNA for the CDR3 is TGTGCCAGTAGTAGCCGGGACAGGAACACCGGGGAGCTGTTTTTT.

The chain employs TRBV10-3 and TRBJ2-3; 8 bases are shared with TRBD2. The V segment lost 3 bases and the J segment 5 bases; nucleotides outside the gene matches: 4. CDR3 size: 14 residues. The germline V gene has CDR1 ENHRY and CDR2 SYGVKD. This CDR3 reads CAISERLAGDTQYF. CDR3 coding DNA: TGTGCCATCAGTGAAAGGCTAGCGGGAGATACGCAGTATTTT.

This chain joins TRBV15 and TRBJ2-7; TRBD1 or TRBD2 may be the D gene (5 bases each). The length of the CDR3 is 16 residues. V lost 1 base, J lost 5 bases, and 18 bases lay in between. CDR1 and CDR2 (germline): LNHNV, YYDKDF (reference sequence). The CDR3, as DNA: TGTGCCACCAGCAGAGCCTTCCGGGGACCTAGTGACGAGCAGTACTTC. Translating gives CATSRAFRGPSDEQYF.

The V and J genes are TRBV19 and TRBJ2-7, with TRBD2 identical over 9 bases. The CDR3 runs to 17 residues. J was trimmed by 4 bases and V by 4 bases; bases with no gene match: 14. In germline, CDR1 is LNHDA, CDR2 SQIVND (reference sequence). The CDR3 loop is CASSKTPLREGRYEQYF. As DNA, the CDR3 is TGTGCCAGTAGTAAAACCCCCTTGCGGGAGGGCCGGTACGAGCAGTACTTC.

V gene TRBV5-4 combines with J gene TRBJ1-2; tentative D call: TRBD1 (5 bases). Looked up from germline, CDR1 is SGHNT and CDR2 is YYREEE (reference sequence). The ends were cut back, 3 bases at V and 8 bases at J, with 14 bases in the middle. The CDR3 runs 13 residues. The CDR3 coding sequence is TGTGCCAGCAGCTCCCAGGGAGGGTTCGGCTACACCTTC. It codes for CASSSQGGFGYTF.

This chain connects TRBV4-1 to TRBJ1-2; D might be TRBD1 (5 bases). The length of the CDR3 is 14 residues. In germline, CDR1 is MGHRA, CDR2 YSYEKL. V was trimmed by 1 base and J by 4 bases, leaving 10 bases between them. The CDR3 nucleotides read TGCGCCAGCAGCCAAGCCTCAAGGGGCTATGGCTACACCTTC. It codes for CASSQASRGYGYTF.

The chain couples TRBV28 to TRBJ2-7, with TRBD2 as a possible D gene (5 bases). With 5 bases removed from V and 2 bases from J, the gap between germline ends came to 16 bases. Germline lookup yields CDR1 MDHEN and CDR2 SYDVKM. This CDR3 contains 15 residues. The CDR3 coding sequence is TGTGCCAGCAGTATCACCGGGATTCCGACCTACGAGCAGTACTTC. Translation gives CASSITGIPTYEQYF. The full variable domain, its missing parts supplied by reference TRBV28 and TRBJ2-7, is DVKVTQSSRYLVKRTGEKVFLECVQDMDHENMFWYRQDPGLGLRLIYFSYDVKMKEKGDIPEGYSVSREKKERFSLILESASTNQTSMYLCASSITGIPTYEQYFGPGTRLTVT.

In DNA form, the CDR3 reads TGTGCCAGCAGCTCGGGACACGGAAACACCATATATTTT. Protein product: CASSSGHGNTIYF. This rearrangement joins TRBV9 to TRBJ1-3; tentative D call: TRBD1 (6 bases). Germline-derived CDR1 and CDR2 are SGDLS and YYNGEE. Trimming took 4 bases from V and 4 from J, leaving 9 bases between them. CDR3 length equals 13 residues.

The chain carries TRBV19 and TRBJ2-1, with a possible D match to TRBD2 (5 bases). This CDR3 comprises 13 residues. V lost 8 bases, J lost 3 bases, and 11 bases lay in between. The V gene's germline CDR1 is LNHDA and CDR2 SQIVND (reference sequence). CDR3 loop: CASAFTSYNEQFF. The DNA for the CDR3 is TGTGCCAGTGCCTTCACTAGCTACAATGAGCAGTTCTTC.

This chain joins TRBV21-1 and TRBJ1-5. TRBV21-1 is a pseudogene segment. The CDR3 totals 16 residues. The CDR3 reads CASSKAHRRGNQPQHF. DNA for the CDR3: TGTGCCAGCAGCAAAGCACATAGGCGGGGGAATCAGCCCCAGCATTTT.

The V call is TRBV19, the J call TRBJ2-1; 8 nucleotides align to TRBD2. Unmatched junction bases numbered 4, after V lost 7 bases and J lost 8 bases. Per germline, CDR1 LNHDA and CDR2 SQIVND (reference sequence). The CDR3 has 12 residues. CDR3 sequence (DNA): TGTGCCAGTACCCCGGGGGGGGATGAGCAGTTCTTC. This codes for CASTPGGDEQFF.

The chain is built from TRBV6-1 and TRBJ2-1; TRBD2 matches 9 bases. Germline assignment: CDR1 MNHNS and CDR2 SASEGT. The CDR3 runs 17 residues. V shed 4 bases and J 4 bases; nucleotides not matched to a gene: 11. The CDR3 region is CASSARVRTSVYNEQFF. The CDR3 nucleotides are TGTGCCAGCAGTGCGCGGGTCAGGACTAGCGTATACAATGAGCAGTTCTTC.

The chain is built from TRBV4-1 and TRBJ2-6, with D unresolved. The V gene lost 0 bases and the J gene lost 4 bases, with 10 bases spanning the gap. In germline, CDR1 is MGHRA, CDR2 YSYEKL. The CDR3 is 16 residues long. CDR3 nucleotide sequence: TGCGCCAGCAGCCAAGATGGAACATCCGGGGCCAACGTCCTGACTTTC. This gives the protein CASSQDGTSGANVLTF.